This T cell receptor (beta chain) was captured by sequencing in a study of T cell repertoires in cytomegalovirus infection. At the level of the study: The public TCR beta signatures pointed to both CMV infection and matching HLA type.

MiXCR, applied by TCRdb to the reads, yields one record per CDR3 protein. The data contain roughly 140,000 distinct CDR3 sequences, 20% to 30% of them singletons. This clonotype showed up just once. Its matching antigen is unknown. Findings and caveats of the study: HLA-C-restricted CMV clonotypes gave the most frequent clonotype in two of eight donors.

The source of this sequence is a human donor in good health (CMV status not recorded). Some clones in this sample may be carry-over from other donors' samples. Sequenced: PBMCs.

The CDR3 is CSARPGTGAEKLFF. The CDR3 coding sequence is TGCAGTGCTAGACCCGGGACAGGGGCTGAAAAACTGTTTTTT. The J gene is TRBJ1-4, the V gene TRBV20-1, with 10 bases lining up with TRBD1. Germline values: CDR1 DFQATT, CDR2 SNEGSKA (reference sequence). J was trimmed by 7 bases and V by 2 bases; bases with no gene match: 4. The CDR3 has 14 amino acids.